What follows are 22 T cell receptor beta chains derived from one specimen sequenced in a study of T cell responses to AZD1222 COVID-19 vaccine. Sequencing was performed with immunoSEQ multiplex PCR; in TCRdb, only in-frame clones are kept and a portion is missing. The table has around 160,000 clones, 90% to 95% seen once. This sample comprised peripheral blood, obtained on day 0 of MenACWY control vaccination. The receptor set was obtained from an adult in good health.

The chain combines TRBV11-3 with TRBJ2-7; the D is unclear. The CDR3 covers 12 residues. V lost 0 bases and J lost 7, with 7 bases in between. Germline V lookup: CDR1 SGHNT, CDR2 YENEEA. The CDR3 sequence: CASSLDNGEQYF. CDR3 sequence (DNA): TGTGCCAGCAGCTTAGATAACGGGGAGCAGTACTTC.

The rearrangement links TRBV11-2 to TRBJ2-7; no clear D. The CDR3 loop spans 12 amino acids. From germline, CDR1 is SGHAT and CDR2 FQNNGV. Trimming removed 5 bases at V and 0 bases at J, with 5 bases between. The CDR3 DNA reads TGTGCCAGCAGCCTGAGCTCCTACGAGCAGTACTTC. Its protein product is CASSLSSYEQYF.

The chain has TRBV4-2 and TRBJ2-7; 8 bases are a match to TRBD1. Germline CDR1 and CDR2: LGHNA and YNFKEQ. This CDR3 comprises 14 residues. V gave up 4 bases and J gave up 4 bases; unmatched junction bases: 6. The CDR3 nucleotides read TGTGCCAGCAGCCTACCGGGACAGGAGTACGAGCAGTACTTC. Amino acids: CASSLPGQEYEQYF.

This clone has just a few counts. The chain has TRBV5-1 and TRBJ1-4, with D unresolved. V lost 2 bases, J lost 8 bases, and 10 bases lay in between. The germline V gene encodes CDR1 SGHRS and CDR2 YFSETQ. The CDR3 extends over 13 amino acids. In nucleotides, the CDR3 is TGCGCCAGCAGCTTCGGCCTGGGGGAAAAACTGTTTTTT. Translating it yields CASSFGLGEKLFF.

This chain connects TRBV24-1 to TRBJ1-5, with a weak D call TRBD1 (5 bases). There are 12 residues in the CDR3. V lost 6 bases to trimming and J lost 9 bases, with 11 bases between them. The germline V gene has CDR1 KGHDR and CDR2 SFDVKD. CDR3 DNA: TGTGCCACCAGTCGGGGGAGCGGGCCCCAGCATTTT. Translating gives CATSRGSGPQHF.

V is TRBV7-9 and J is TRBJ1-1, with D uncertain. The CDR3 is 13 amino acids. Looked up from germline, CDR1 is SEHNR and CDR2 is FQNEAQ (reference sequence). V lost 6 bases, J lost 2 bases, and 10 bases lay in between. CDR3 in DNA: TGTGCCAGCAGTCACAAGAGTAACACTGAAGCTTTCTTT. Translating it yields CASSHKSNTEAFF.

The chain has TRBV19 and TRBJ1-1; TRBD1 is a possible D gene (6 bases). This CDR3 has 12 amino acids. Looked up from germline, CDR1 is LNHDA and CDR2 is SQIVND (reference sequence). V dropped 5 bases and J dropped 4 bases, with 8 bases sitting between them. CDR3 bases: TGTGCCAGTAGTCAGGGGATCACTGAAGCTTTCTTT. Protein product: CASSQGITEAFF.

J is TRBJ1-1 and V is TRBV27, with no clear D. Deletions cut 6 bases from V and 5 bases from J, with 16 bases between. CDR3 length: 14 amino acids. The V gene's germline CDR1 is MNHEY and CDR2 SMNVEV (reference sequence). The CDR3 nucleotides are TGTGCCAGCAGCCTTAGCCCTCAAGGAACTGAAGCTTTCTTT. Its protein is CASSLSPQGTEAFF.

Turning to this clone: This sample also contains other DNA sequences that code for the same CDR3. The chain couples TRBV4-2 to TRBJ1-2; D gene ambiguous. The V end was cut by 3 bases, the J end by 2 bases, with 4 bases between. The CDR3 loop spans 12 amino acids. Germline V CDR1 and CDR2: LGHNA, YNFKEQ. The CDR3 DNA is TGTGCCAGCAGCCAGGGGAACTATGGCTACACCTTC. Its translation: CASSQGNYGYTF.

The rearrangement joins TRBV5-4 to TRBJ1-6; a possible D gene is TRBD1 (5 bases). Germline V gives CDR1 SGHNT, CDR2 YYREEE (reference sequence). The V gene lost 0 bases and the J gene lost 8 bases, with 6 bases spanning the gap. The CDR3 loop spans 13 amino acids. The CDR3 bases are TGTGCCAGCAGCTTGGTCAGGGATTCACCCCTCCACTTT. Translating gives CASSLVRDSPLHF. The full variable domain, its missing parts supplied by reference TRBV5-4 and TRBJ1-6, is ETGVTQSPTHLIKTRGQQVTLRCSSQSGHNTVSWYQQALGQGPQFIFQYYREEENGRGNFPPRFSGLQFPNYSSELNVNALELDDSALYLCASSLVRDSPLHFGNGTRLTVT.

This chain uses TRBV28 with TRBJ1-5, with TRBD1 matching 10 bases. Germline V lookup: CDR1 MDHEN, CDR2 SYDVKM. V shed 6 bases, J shed 2 bases, and the junction held 10 bases outside the gene matches. The CDR3 sequence is 17 residues long. CDR3 protein: CASSLGTGVVGNQPQHF. The CDR3 nucleotides are TGTGCCAGCAGCTTGGGGACAGGGGTGGTAGGCAATCAGCCCCAGCATTTT.

The chain has TRBV9 and TRBJ1-3; no clear D. The CDR3 runs 15 residues. Trimming took off 0 bases at V and 4 bases at J, with 11 bases between the two ends. CDR1 is SGDLS and CDR2 is YYNGEE in the germline V gene. This CDR3 reads CASSVGQGLGNTIYF. CDR3 nucleotide sequence: TGTGCCAGCAGCGTAGGTCAAGGGCTCGGAAACACCATATATTTT.

This clone was seen a single time. This rearrangement joins TRBV3-1 (or the pseudogene TRBV3-2) to TRBJ2-2; no clear D gene. The ends were cut back, 4 bases at V and 1 base at J, with 10 bases in the middle. The CDR3 totals 15 residues. CDR1 is LGHDT and CDR2 is YNNKEL in the germline V gene (reference sequence). The CDR3 sequence is CASSLRPQNTGELFF. CDR3 nucleotide sequence: TGTGCCAGCAGCCTGCGACCCCAGAACACCGGGGAGCTGTTTTTT.

The chain employs TRBV25-1 and TRBJ1-1; D uncertain. This CDR3 contains 15 residues. Germline V gene data show CDR1 as MGHDK and CDR2 as SYGVNS. V dropped 2 bases and J dropped 1 base, with 11 bases sitting between them. CDR3 in DNA: TGTGCCAGCAGTGAAGGGGAGGGAGCGAACACTGAAGCTTTCTTT. Translated: CASSEGEGANTEAFF.

This chain connects TRBV5-1 to TRBJ2-7; weak D call: TRBD2 (5 bases). Germline V gene sequence: CDR1 SGHRS, CDR2 YFSETQ. The CDR3 loop spans 14 amino acids. The V and J ends lost 2 bases and 5 bases respectively, with 14 bases between them. As DNA, the CDR3 is TGCGCCAGCAGCTTTCGGGGAAACCACGACGAGCAGTACTTC. The encoded protein is CASSFRGNHDEQYF.

The chain couples TRBV3-1 (or the pseudogene TRBV3-2) to TRBJ1-3; D is uncertain. Trimming stripped 4 bases from V and 0 bases from J, with 13 bases between. Per germline, CDR1 LGHDT and CDR2 YNNKEL (reference sequence). The CDR3 loop spans 16 amino acids. CDR3 loop: CASSPFDPVSGNTIYF. The CDR3 DNA is TGTGCCAGCAGCCCATTCGATCCGGTCTCTGGAAACACCATATATTTT.

This sequence joins TRBV3-1 (or the pseudogene TRBV3-2) and TRBJ1-6; D not resolved. Germline V gene data show CDR1 as LGHDT and CDR2 as YNNKEL (reference sequence). The CDR3 is 13 amino acids. Trimming stripped 1 base from V and 9 bases from J, with 7 bases between. The CDR3 DNA follows: TGTGCCAGCAGCCAAGGTAGGAGTTCACCCCTCCACTTT. It specifies CASSQGRSSPLHF.

CDR3 amino acids: CASSIKASGGAFF. The CDR3 DNA reads TGTGCCAGTAGTATAAAGGCCTCGGGGGGAGCTTTCTTT. This chain links TRBV19 with TRBJ1-1; possible D gene TRBD1, 5 bases. The germline V gene has CDR1 LNHDA and CDR2 SQIVND (reference sequence). This CDR3 has 13 amino acids. Trimming took off 2 bases at V and 10 bases at J, with 14 bases between the two ends.

The V and J genes are TRBV7-2 and TRBJ2-1; no firm D call. CDR1 is SGHTA, CDR2 FQGNSA, per germline. CDR3 length equals 13 residues. The germline V and J ends were trimmed by 1 base and 3 bases, with 4 bases remaining between them. For the CDR3, the DNA is TGTGCCAGCAGCTTAGACCGCTACAATGAGCAGTTCTTC. The encoded protein is CASSLDRYNEQFF.

The V and J genes are TRBV28 and TRBJ2-1, with D tentatively TRBD2 (7 bases). V dropped 2 bases and J dropped 0 bases, with 17 bases sitting between them. Per the germline V gene, CDR1 is MDHEN and CDR2 is SYDVKM. The CDR3 contains 18 residues. CDR3 nucleotide sequence: TGTGCCAGCAGTTTAGGCAAGGGGGGGCGGAGCTCCTACAATGAGCAGTTCTTC. Translated, it gives CASSLGKGGRSSYNEQFF.

The J gene is TRBJ2-2, the V gene TRBV11-1; no clear D. The germline V gene has CDR1 SGHAT and CDR2 FQDESV (reference sequence). Between the trimmed V and J ends, which lost 2 bases and 0 bases, there was a span of 10 bases. This CDR3 is built from 16 residues. The CDR3 loop is CASSLQAVANTGELFF. CDR3 DNA: TGTGCCAGCAGCTTACAGGCGGTAGCGAACACCGGGGAGCTGTTTTTT.

The CDR3: CASSQESGAGQPQHF. In DNA form, the CDR3 reads TGTGCCAGCAGCCAAGAATCCGGGGCCGGCCAGCCCCAGCATTTT. The V gene is TRBV3-1 (or the pseudogene TRBV3-2), the J gene TRBJ1-5; D is possibly TRBD1 (5 bases). Trimming left V 0 bases short and J 7 bases short, with 13 bases between. CDR3 size: 15 residues. CDR1 and CDR2 (germline): LGHDT, YNNKEL (reference sequence).